The 17 T cell receptor beta chains below were found in one sample sequenced in a study of T-cell reconstitution after alpha-beta-depleted transplantation in children. The TCRbeta library incorporated unique molecular identifiers. TCRdb used MiXCR to reprocess the PCR reads, holding one entry per CDR3 protein. The sample includes 500,000 to 650,000 distinct CDR3 sequences, around 10% of them seen just once. This sample comprised PBMCs, mostly from graft donor cells, obtained 180 days after TCRalphabeta/CD19-depleted stem cell transplant. These receptor sequences come from a female patient under 10 years old who had a stem cell transplant for aplastic anemia, so the T cells may come from the graft donor.

J is TRBJ2-1 and V is TRBV20-1, with D unclear. The CDR3 loop spans 12 amino acids. Per germline, CDR1 DFQATT and CDR2 SNEGSKA (reference sequence). Trimming stripped 5 bases from V and 4 bases from J, with 9 bases between. CDR3 in DNA: TGCAGTGCTCCGTCGGTGTACAATGAGCAGTTCTTC. This encodes CSAPSVYNEQFF.

This clonotype has a count of ten or more. The genes are TRBV12-3 or TRBV12-4 and TRBJ2-2, with 8 bases fitting TRBD1. The trim removed 3 bases at V and 5 bases at J, leaving 5 bases unmatched. The CDR3 runs to 15 residues. The chain's CDR3 is CASSFWTGRTGELFF. Here the CDR3 DNA reads TGTGCCAGCAGTTTCTGGACAGGGAGGACCGGGGAGCTGTTTTTT.

This clonotype has ten or more counts. The chain couples TRBV6-5 to TRBJ1-2, with a possible D match to TRBD1 (5 bases). Germline V CDR1 and CDR2: MNHEY, SVGAGI. This CDR3 contains 12 residues. V lost 6 bases and J 4 bases, leaving 9 bases between the germline ends. This CDR3 is CASRGGTYGYTF. The CDR3 DNA is TGTGCCAGCAGGGGGGGAACCTATGGCTACACCTTC.

J is TRBJ2-1 and V is TRBV5-1; 9 nucleotides align to TRBD1. The CDR3 is 16 residues long. With 4 bases clipped from V and 8 bases from J, the junction kept 13 bases outside the gene matches. CDR1 and CDR2 (germline): SGHRS, YFSETQ. CDR3 nucleotide sequence: TGCGCCAGCAGCCAAACGCCCGGGACAGGGTCTGATGAGCAGTTCTTC. Protein sequence: CASSQTPGTGSDEQFF.

Comments on this clonotype: A read error may be the cause here, since a much bigger clone is one base away. The chain joins TRBV7-8 to TRBJ2-1, with 9 bases aligning to TRBD2. Looked up from germline, CDR1 is SGHVS and CDR2 is FQNEAQ. The CDR3 is made up of 15 amino acids. V trimming: 6 bases; J trimming: 8 bases; junction bases outside the gene matches: 11. Here the CDR3 DNA reads TGTGCCAGCAGTACGGGCGGGAGGGCCGTGCATGAGCAGTTCTTC. This translates into CASSTGGRAVHEQFF.

The chain has TRBV7-9 and TRBJ2-7, with 7 positions matching TRBD1. There are 14 residues in the CDR3. V shed 3 bases and J 5 bases; nucleotides not matched to a gene: 7. The germline V gene encodes CDR1 SEHNR and CDR2 FQNEAQ (reference sequence). The CDR3 loop reads CASSFRGSLDEQYF. As DNA, the CDR3 is TGTGCCAGCAGCTTCAGGGGGAGTCTCGACGAGCAGTACTTC.

This clonotype has only a few counts. This chain links TRBV28 with TRBJ2-7; 7 positions match TRBD1. The CDR3 is 17 amino acids. Germline assignment: CDR1 MDHEN and CDR2 SYDVKM. J gave up 1 base and V 3 bases, and 12 bases lay outside the gene matches. The CDR3 loop reads CASSFELTGTESYEQYV. The CDR3 DNA is TGTGCCAGCAGTTTCGAGCTCACCGGGACAGAGTCCTACGAGCAGTACGTC.

There are many counts of this clonotype. The genes are TRBV12-3 or TRBV12-4 and TRBJ2-2; maybe TRBD2 (5 bases). This CDR3 has 13 amino acids. V gave up 6 bases and J gave up 6 bases, with 11 bases separating them. CDR3 amino acids: CASSRLGAGELFF. In DNA, the CDR3 is TGTGCCAGCAGCCGCCTGGGAGCCGGGGAGCTGTTTTTT.

In its sample, this clonotype was seen a few times. V gene TRBV29-1 combines with J gene TRBJ1-2; no clear D. V dropped 3 bases and J dropped 7 bases, with 18 bases sitting between them. This CDR3 comprises 14 residues. The germline CDR1 and CDR2 sequences are SQVTM and ANQGSEA. The CDR3: CSVEGLGQWGGYTF. As DNA, the CDR3 is TGCAGCGTTGAGGGGTTAGGGCAGTGGGGTGGCTACACCTTC.

In its sample, this clonotype was seen many times. V is TRBV6-2 or TRBV6-3 and J is TRBJ2-1, with D possibly TRBD2 on 5 matching bases. Germline V lookup: CDR1 MNHEY, CDR2 SVGEGT. Trimming removed 5 bases from V and 7 bases from J, with 21 bases in between. The CDR3 consists of 16 residues. CDR3 residues: CASSVHMREGSNEQFF. The CDR3, as DNA: TGTGCCAGCAGTGTGCACATGAGGGAAGGTAGTAATGAGCAGTTCTTC.

Notes on this clonotype: A read error may account for a junction end that differs from germline. This rearrangement joins TRBV20-1 to TRBJ1-2; perhaps TRBD1 as D (5 bases). CDR1 and CDR2 (germline): DFQATT, SNEGSKA (reference sequence). The CDR3 is made up of 16 amino acids. CDR3 in DNA: TGCTGTGCTAGAACCGCCGGGAAACCCGATACAGGTGGCTACACCTTC. Translated: CCARTAGKPDTGGYTF.

This clonotype showed up many times. The rearrangement uses TRBV4-2 and TRBJ1-6; D possibly corresponds to TRBD1 (5 bases). The germline V and J ends were trimmed by 2 bases and 7 bases, with 15 bases remaining between them. Germline V gene sequence: CDR1 LGHNA, CDR2 YNFKEQ. The CDR3 is 16 residues long. In nucleotides, the CDR3 is TGTGCCAGCAGCCAATGGGCGGGGACCTCAAATTCACCCCTCCACTTT. This gives the protein CASSQWAGTSNSPLHF.

This chain joins TRBV7-8 and TRBJ2-6, with 7 nucleotides matching TRBD2. CDR1 is SGHVS and CDR2 is FQNEAQ in the germline V gene. The CDR3 totals 16 residues. V shed 6 bases and J 0 bases; nucleotides not matched to a gene: 5. In DNA form, the CDR3 reads TGTGCCAGCAGTCCGGGACTATACTCTGGGGCCAACGTCCTGACTTTC. It codes for CASSPGLYSGANVLTF.

The genes are TRBV11-2 and TRBJ2-7; the match to TRBD1 covers 8 bases. This CDR3 region has 14 residues. CDR1 and CDR2 (germline): SGHAT, FQNNGV. Germline trimming cut 5 bases from V and 2 bases from J; bases unmatched to any gene: 5. CDR3 sequence: CASSLTGVTYEQYV. DNA of the CDR3: TGTGCCAGCAGCCTGACAGGGGTAACCTACGAGCAGTACGTC.

The V gene is TRBV4-3, the J gene TRBJ2-2; 7 nucleotides line up with TRBD2. The V gene's germline CDR1 is LGHNA and CDR2 YSLEER. This CDR3 has 17 amino acids. J lost 2 bases, V lost 0 bases, and 6 bases had no gene match. CDR3 bases: TGCGCCAGCAGCCAAGAATGGCGGGACTATAACACCGGGGAGCTGTTTTTT. Amino acids: CASSQEWRDYNTGELFF.

There are a few counts of this clonotype. V usage is TRBV4-3 and J usage is TRBJ2-7; weak D call: TRBD1 (6 bases). V was pared by 4 bases and J by 4 bases, with 17 bases between. Germline lookup yields CDR1 LGHNA and CDR2 YSLEER. The CDR3 sequence is 15 residues long. The CDR3 nucleotides read TGCGCCAGCAGCCGCGGGCTGGGGGCGAGGTACGAGCAGTACTTC. This codes for CASSRGLGARYEQYF.

V gene TRBV15 combines with J gene TRBJ1-6; D possibly corresponds to TRBD1 (5 bases). Germline V CDR1 and CDR2: LNHNV, YYDKDF (reference sequence). Trimming took off 5 bases at V and 11 bases at J, with 13 bases between the two ends. This CDR3 is 13 amino acids long. The CDR3 loop is CATSVRGWTPLHF. The CDR3 bases are TGTGCCACCAGCGTCCGGGGGTGGACACCCCTCCACTTT.